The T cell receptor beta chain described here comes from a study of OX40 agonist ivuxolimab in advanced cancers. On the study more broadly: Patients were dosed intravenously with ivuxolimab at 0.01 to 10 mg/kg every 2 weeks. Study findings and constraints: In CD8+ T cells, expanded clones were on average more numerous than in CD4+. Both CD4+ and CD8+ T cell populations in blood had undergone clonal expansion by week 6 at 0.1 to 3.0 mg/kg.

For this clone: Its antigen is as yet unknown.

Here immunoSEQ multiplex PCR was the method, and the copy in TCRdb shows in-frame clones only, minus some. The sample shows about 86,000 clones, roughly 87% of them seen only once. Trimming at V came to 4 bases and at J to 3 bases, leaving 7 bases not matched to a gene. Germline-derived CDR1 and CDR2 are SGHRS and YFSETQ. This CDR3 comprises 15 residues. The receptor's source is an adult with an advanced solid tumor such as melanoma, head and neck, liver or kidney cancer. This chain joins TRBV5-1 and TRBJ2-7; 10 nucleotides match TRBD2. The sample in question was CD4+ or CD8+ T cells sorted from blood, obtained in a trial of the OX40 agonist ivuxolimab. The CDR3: CASSRLAGESYEQYF. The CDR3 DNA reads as TGCGCCAGCAGCAGGCTAGCGGGAGAAAGCTACGAGCAGTACTTC.